The T cell receptor (beta chain) described here comes from a study of T cell changes during pregnancy in multiple sclerosis. The table came from immunoSEQ multiplex PCR; TCRdb's copy has only in-frame clones and leaves some out. The sample holds around 72,000 clones, approximately 94% seen once. V lost 5 bases, J lost 2 bases, and 5 bases stayed unmatched. Germline V CDR1 and CDR2: SGHVS, FNYEAQ. This CDR3 comprises 16 residues. Sequencing was performed on peripheral blood, taken in the second trimester of pregnancy. This TCR was recovered from a female donor in good health, enrolled as a control in a pregnancy study. The rearrangement uses TRBV7-6 and TRBJ2-6, with 8 bases identical to TRBD1. CDR3 bases: TGTGCCAGCAGCCGAGAGACAGGGGCTGGGGCCAACGTCCTGACTTTC. Translating it yields CASSRETGAGANVLTF.